This TCR beta chain was obtained from a study of cytomegalovirus exposure and HLA in healthy donors. In this sample, this clone turned up once. Its antigen remains unidentified. Assay: immunoSEQ multiplex PCR; the TCRdb copy retains only in-frame clones and omits some. There are fewer than 120,000 clones in the sample; roughly 90% occur only once, and 1.4% to 1.5% lies in the top ten. Study-level results: CMV antigen specificity of three CMV-associated chains was confirmed in vitro. The investigators catalogued 180 or so TCR beta chains as cytomegalovirus-associated.

The germline CDR1 and CDR2 sequences are MNHEY and SVGAGI. Trimming took 6 bases from V and 8 from J; bases not matched to a gene: 2. The CDR3 contains 12 residues. The specimen was PBMCs. The chain combines TRBV6-5 with TRBJ1-2, with 11 bases that match TRBD1. This receptor was obtained from a woman in her thirties in good health and CMV-seropositive. CDR3 loop: CASRGQGEGYTF. The CDR3 DNA sequence: TGTGCCAGCAGGGGACAGGGGGAAGGCTACACCTTC.